This TCR beta chain was profiled in a study of blood T cell repertoires in COVID-19. V gave up 4 bases and J gave up 7 bases; unmatched junction bases: 9. Germline-derived CDR1 and CDR2 are MNHEY and SVGAGI. This CDR3 spans 15 amino acids. The authors' processing: Amplification from reference gene primers served as the basis for estimated nucleated cell counts. Profiled with immunoSEQ multiplex PCR; TCRdb holds only in-frame clones, not every one. Clone size and V and J calls were adopted from that table, with D and trimming inferred from the DNA. This sample yields 300,000 to 350,000 clones, of which 85% to 90% are seen a single time; 7.3% belongs to the top ten.

This rearrangement joins TRBV6-5 to TRBJ1-2, with 10 bases fitting TRBD1. The TCR was taken from a woman between 65 and 79 years old with COVID-19, enrolled during active disease. Sequenced input: peripheral blood. The CDR3 protein is CASSSSGTGVIGYTF. Here the CDR3 DNA reads TGTGCCAGCAGTTCGTCCGGGACAGGGGTAATTGGCTACACCTTC.